The 7 T cell receptor beta chains listed next were all sequenced from one sample in a study of T cell changes during pregnancy in multiple sclerosis (dated by TCRdb to between 2019 and 2020). Library method: the immunoSEQ multiplex PCR assay. TCRdb retrieved this table from immuneACCESS and kept in-frame rearrangements only. Not all clones are present; in checked studies, unresolved V genes account for under half, and no reason is known for the remainder. Recorded for this sample are more than 45,000 clones; about 92% of them occurred a single time. Clones ranked in the top ten supply 0.7% to 1% of the sample. Sequenced material: CD4+ T cells from peripheral blood mononuclear cells, taken in the second trimester of pregnancy. The receptors were sampled from a female donor in good health, enrolled as a control in a pregnancy study.

The genes are TRBV27 and TRBJ2-7; tentatively, D is TRBD1 (5 bases). CDR1 is MNHEY, CDR2 SMNVEV, per germline (reference sequence). The CDR3 consists of 14 residues. V lost 6 bases and J lost 2, with 14 bases in between. In DNA form, the CDR3 reads TGTGCCAGCAGACCACAGGTTCGGCCCTACGAGCAGTACTTC. This sequence encodes CASRPQVRPYEQYF.

V usage is TRBV7-6 and J usage is TRBJ1-4; D uncertain. Looked up from germline, CDR1 is SGHVS and CDR2 is FNYEAQ. Trimming shortened V by 0 bases and J by 6 bases, and 11 bases separated the two germline ends. CDR3 length: 15 amino acids. CDR3: CASSLASGFDEKLFF. DNA of the CDR3: TGTGCCAGCAGCTTAGCGAGCGGGTTTGATGAAAAACTGTTTTTT.

The chain's CDR3 is CASSLDIPPYEQYF. DNA for the CDR3: TGCGCCAGCAGCTTGGACATCCCACCCTACGAGCAGTACTTC. The chain is built from TRBV5-1 and TRBJ2-7; no reliable D call. This CDR3 has 14 residues. Between the trimmed V and J ends, which lost 0 bases and 2 bases, there was a span of 9 bases. The germline V gene has CDR1 SGHRS and CDR2 YFSETQ.

The genes are TRBV7-2 and TRBJ2-1, with 8 bases matching TRBD2. The CDR3 extends over 14 amino acids. From germline, CDR1 is SGHTA and CDR2 FQGNSA. V trimming: 3 bases; J trimming: 8 bases; junction bases outside the gene matches: 6. This CDR3 is CASSFGTSLYEQFF. In DNA form, the CDR3 reads TGTGCCAGCAGCTTTGGGACTAGTCTCTATGAGCAGTTCTTC.

This chain uses TRBV5-6 with TRBJ2-5; 12 bases are shared with TRBD2. Germline V lookup: CDR1 SGHDT, CDR2 YYEEEE. CDR3 size: 17 residues. Germline trimming cut 0 bases from V and 3 bases from J; bases unmatched to any gene: 6. The CDR3 nucleotides are TGTGCCAGCAGCTTGGCACGACTAGCGGGAGAGAAAGAGACCCAGTACTTC. It specifies CASSLARLAGEKETQYF. Complete variable domain (other parts from reference TRBV5-6 and TRBJ2-5): DAGVTQSPTHLIKTRGQQVTLRCSPKSGHDTVSWYQQALGQGPQFIFQYYEEEERQRGNFPDRFSGHQFPNYSSELNVNALLLGDSALYLCASSLARLAGEKETQYFGPGTRLLVL.

The chain combines TRBV5-1 with TRBJ2-2; TRBD1 matches at 7 bases. This CDR3 spans 14 amino acids. With 5 bases clipped from V and 3 bases from J, the junction kept 4 bases outside the gene matches. Germline CDR1 is SGHRS and CDR2 is YFSETQ. In DNA form, the CDR3 reads TGCGCCAGCAGGGGGACAGATGACACCGGGGAGCTGTTTTTT. Protein sequence: CASRGTDDTGELFF.

This chain connects TRBV7-3 to TRBJ2-1; 8 bases align to TRBD2. CDR1 SGHTA and CDR2 FQGTGA come from the germline V gene. This CDR3 is 16 amino acids long. Trimming removed 5 bases from V and 12 bases from J; junction bases left unmatched: 18. The CDR3 DNA is TGTGCCAGCAGCCCACACCCGGGACTAGGACGTTGGGGGCAGTTCTTC. This sequence encodes CASSPHPGLGRWGQFF.